This T cell receptor (beta chain) was captured in a study of post-analysis software for immune sequencing data (dated by TCRdb to the mid-2010s). Notes on the research overall: Recorded disease courses included relapsing-remitting, secondary progressive and progressive-relapsing multiple sclerosis, with some patients lacking subtype annotation. The multiple sclerosis patient repertoires were compared with 11 previously published healthy control repertoires from donors aged about 6 to 26 years. A subset of samples was prepared in parallel using single-end sample barcoding, then pooled and co-amplified after Illumina adapter ligation. On the study overall, not on this receptor specifically: Patients showed significantly higher frequencies than controls for a handful of TRBV segments, among them TRBV5-6, TRBV5-1 and TRBV20-1. The multiple sclerosis patient group was slightly younger than the control group. Direct clustering with F measure showed strong co-clustering of samples prepared in the same batch, prompting a batch-effect correction. Multiple sclerosis patients had significantly lower normalized Chao1 diversity than controls, a result that suggests substantial peripheral T-cell clonal expansion.

This clonotype was counted a few times. It has no known antigen specificity. No base qualities exist here, and no much larger clone lies one base off it. TCR beta repertoires were profiled from peripheral blood of roughly twelve young patients with multiple sclerosis to demonstrate the VDJtools post-analysis software. Multiple sclerosis patients were children and adolescents aged roughly 6 to 15 years. CDR1 and CDR2 (SGHTA, FQGNSA) derive from the germline V gene. Unmatched junction bases come to 8, with V trimmed by 6 bases and J by 9 bases. The CDR3 covers 13 residues, taking in both the cysteine and the phenylalanine. Only CDR3 DNA remains: 39 bases, in frame from the first base. The library was produced with PCR. Sequencing instrument: Illumina HiSeq 2500. To reduce PCR and sequencing biases, unique molecular identifiers were built into the TCR beta cDNA libraries. Per 1 to 10 million input T cells, roughly 500,000 cDNA molecules were obtained, such that each molecule approximated one T cell. The same protocol used for the earlier healthy control dataset was applied to prepare and sequence the patient libraries. Samples belonging to the same batch were prepared together, multiplexed and sequenced on a shared HiSeq lane. The original methods were these. MIGEC handled the raw barcoded reads, throwing out single-read molecular identifier groups before consensus assembly and CDR3 extraction. VDJtools was used for post-analysis of the clonotype tables, with diversity normalized by down-sampling every dataset to the smallest sample size. In repertoire overlap clustering, CDR3 amino acid sequences, but not nucleotide sequences, were matched to correct batch-related cross-sample contamination. TCRdb ran its own pipeline on the public reads, namely fastp trimming at Q25 and MiXCR clone calling, and kept in-frame beta chains. A single entry per CDR3 protein holds the most common genes and DNA from its merged rows. TCRdb, rather than the study authors, made the V and J calls. This sample lists over 700,000 distinct CDR3 sequences; roughly 27% were detected once. The top ten clonotypes cover roughly 0.54% of the sample.

Material for sequencing was blood. This clonotype originated in a girl aged 10-17 years with multiple sclerosis. This sequence uses TRBV7-2 and TRBJ1-2; the central 9 bases match TRBD1. The CDR3 corresponds to CASRLSQGASYTF. The DNA sequence follows: TGTGCCAGCAGATTGTCACAGGGGGCGAGCTACACCTTC.